This T cell receptor (beta chain) stems from a study of shared clonotypes between healthy human individuals. The deep-level immunoSEQ assay was used. The data were produced by immunoSEQ multiplex PCR, yet TCRdb's version contains in-frame clones alone and is incomplete. The top ten hold under 0.45% of the sample, which has millions of clones, approximately 93% seen once. Germline lookup yields CDR1 SNHLY and CDR2 FYNNEI. The length of the CDR3 is 12 residues. Trimming cost V 6 bases and J 7 bases, with 9 bases left between them. The sequence came from a man between 18 and 29 years old in good health. Some clones in this sample may be carry-over from other donors' samples. The sample was naive CD4+ T cells from PBMCs. Indicated subset: CD45RA+ positively selected. The rearrangement uses TRBV2 and TRBJ2-2, with D unresolved. CDR3 in amino acids: CASRVLVGELFF. CDR3 sequence (DNA): TGTGCCAGCAGGGTCCTAGTCGGGGAGCTGTTTTTT. The complete variable domain, with remaining parts taken from reference TRBV2 and TRBJ2-2, reads EPEVTQTPSHQVTQMGQEVILRCVPISNHLYFYWYRQILGQKVEFLVSFYNNEISEKSEIFDDQFSVERPDGSNFTLKIRSTKLEDSAMYFCASRVLVGELFFGEGSRLTVL.